One and the same sample provided the 28 T cell receptor beta chains below, sequenced in a study of CD8 T cells in ankylosing spondylitis. TCRdb re-called the 5' RACE reads through MiXCR, storing one row per CDR3 protein. The sample contains under 150,000 distinct CDR3 sequences, 7% to 10% of which appear only once. Source material: synovial fluid, either unsorted or a sorted T cell fraction (not recorded which). Every receptor here comes from a male donor with ankylosing spondylitis.

This clonotype appeared many times. J is TRBJ1-5 and V is TRBV6-1; D is unclear. Germline V gene sequence: CDR1 MNHNS, CDR2 SASEGT. The CDR3 length is 14 residues. V was pared by 7 bases and J by 4 bases, with 14 bases between. This CDR3 is CASNGLQPNQPQHF. In DNA form, the CDR3 reads TGTGCCAGCAACGGGTTACAGCCTAATCAGCCCCAGCATTTT.

This clonotype was seen repeatedly, ten times or more. The chain employs TRBV18 and TRBJ2-2; tentatively, D is TRBD2 (5 bases). Between the trimmed V and J ends, which lost 3 bases and 5 bases, there was a span of 13 bases. The CDR3 is 15 residues long. Germline CDR1 reads KGHSH; CDR2 reads LQKENI. The CDR3 reads CASSPSGERTGELFF. CDR3 coding DNA: TGTGCCAGCTCACCGTCCGGGGAGAGGACCGGGGAGCTGTTTTTT.

This clonotype was counted many times. The chain employs TRBV20-1 and TRBJ2-7, with 8 nucleotides matching TRBD1. The CDR3 loop spans 14 amino acids. V lost 5 bases and J lost 6; bases outside the gene matches: 12. The germline gives CDR1 DFQATT, CDR2 SNEGSKA (reference sequence). The CDR3 sequence: CSAHSGQGRFEQYF. Here the CDR3 DNA reads TGCAGTGCTCACTCCGGACAGGGTCGCTTCGAGCAGTACTTC.

V and J are TRBV19 and TRBJ1-6; D is ambiguous. This CDR3 is built from 13 residues. From germline, CDR1 is LNHDA and CDR2 SQIVND (reference sequence). V dropped 8 bases and J dropped 4 bases, with 9 bases sitting between them. For the CDR3, the DNA is TGTGCCAGTCGCAGGTTTTATAATTCACCCCTCCACTTT. Amino acids: CASRRFYNSPLHF.

This clonotype was picked up many times. The chain couples TRBV4-2 to TRBJ1-2; D remains unclear. Looked up from germline, CDR1 is LGHNA and CDR2 is YNFKEQ. The CDR3 has 14 amino acids. Trimming left V 0 bases short and J 8 bases short, with 13 bases between. CDR3 bases: TGTGCCAGCAGCCAAGATAGCGCCCGCGGGGGCTACACCTTC. This translates into CASSQDSARGGYTF.

This clonotype was picked up many times. The chain uses TRBV7-8 and TRBJ1-3; D might be TRBD1 (6 bases). Trimming left V 3 bases short and J 2 bases short, with 8 bases between. The germline V gene has CDR1 SGHVS and CDR2 FQNEAQ. This CDR3 comprises 14 residues. The CDR3 sequence is CASSFAGAGNTIYF. In DNA form, the CDR3 reads TGTGCCAGCAGCTTTGCAGGGGCTGGAAACACCATATATTTT.

This clonotype has a count of ten or more. This chain connects TRBV12-3 or TRBV12-4 to TRBJ1-1; D is possibly TRBD1 (5 bases). V shed 5 bases and J shed 4 bases, with 17 bases lying between them. The CDR3 runs 15 residues. The CDR3 loop reads CASSPLDRGSTEAFF. In nucleotides, the CDR3 is TGTGCCAGCAGTCCCCTAGATCGGGGGAGCACTGAAGCTTTCTTT.

The chain joins TRBV3-1 to TRBJ1-2, with 8 bases identical to TRBD1. Germline V gene data show CDR1 as LGHDT and CDR2 as YNNKEL (reference sequence). The CDR3 has 14 amino acids. V shed 6 bases and J 3 bases; nucleotides not matched to a gene: 6. CDR3 sequence: CASSRQGRYYGYTF. The DNA for the CDR3 is TGTGCCAGCAGTCGACAGGGGAGGTACTATGGCTACACCTTC.

This clonotype has just a few counts. The chain recombines TRBV6-2 or TRBV6-3 with TRBJ1-2; D ambiguous. Germline lookup yields CDR1 MNHEY and CDR2 SVGEGT. The CDR3 is 13 amino acids. V lost 6 bases, J lost 2 bases, and 10 bases lay in between. This chain's CDR3 is CASSRTGNYGYTF. DNA of the CDR3: TGTGCCAGCAGCCGGACGGGAAACTATGGCTACACCTTC.

This clonotype was counted between two and nine times. V is TRBV7-9 and J is TRBJ2-7; D not certain. V dropped 2 bases and J dropped 1 base, with 9 bases sitting between them. Germline-derived CDR1 and CDR2 are SEHNR and FQNEAQ (reference sequence). CDR3 length: 14 residues. CDR3 sequence reads: CASSLNTASYEQYF. For the CDR3, the DNA is TGTGCCAGCAGCTTAAACACAGCTTCCTACGAGCAGTACTTC. Full variable domain (remainder filled in from reference TRBV7-9 and TRBJ2-7): DTGVSQNPRHKITKRGQNVTFRCDPISEHNRLYWYRQTLGQGPEFLTYFQNEAQLEKSRLLSDRFSAERPKGSFSTLEIQRTEQGDSAMYLCASSLNTASYEQYFGPGTRLTVT.

This clonotype was found a few times. J is TRBJ1-2 and V is TRBV12-3 or TRBV12-4, with 7 nucleotides matching TRBD1. The CDR3 spans 14 residues. The ends lost 5 bases at V and 4 bases at J; junction bases unmatched: 7. The CDR3 DNA is TGTGCCAGCAGTCTCAGGGGGTTATTCTATGGCTACACCTTC. Translating gives CASSLRGLFYGYTF.

The gene calls are TRBV7-2 and TRBJ2-7; D gene uncertain. This CDR3 contains 13 residues. V was clipped by 7 bases and J by 5 bases, with 15 bases between them. CDR1 is SGHTA, CDR2 FQGNSA, per germline. The CDR3 sequence is CASTPPRPNEQYF. In DNA, the CDR3 is TGTGCCAGCACCCCACCACGGCCAAACGAGCAGTACTTC.

This clonotype was observed a handful of times. The rearrangement joins TRBV20-1 to TRBJ1-6, with 11 bases lining up with TRBD1. The CDR3 is 12 amino acids. CDR1 DFQATT and CDR2 SNEGSKA come from the germline V gene (reference sequence). V lost 7 bases to trimming and J lost 10 bases; unmatched junction nucleotides: 3. Here the CDR3 reads CSGGQGASPLHF. The CDR3 region has the DNA TGCAGTGGCGGACAGGGGGCGTCACCCCTCCACTTT.

The table lists this clonotype with a few counts. V gene TRBV15 combines with J gene TRBJ2-6, with D unresolved. Germline V lookup: CDR1 LNHNV, CDR2 YYDKDF (reference sequence). V was cut by 5 bases and J by 0 bases, with 11 bases left in between. This CDR3 has 16 amino acids. The DNA for the CDR3 is TGTGCCACCAGCGCCCACGTTGGCTCTGGGGCCAACGTCCTGACTTTC. It yields the protein CATSAHVGSGANVLTF.

This clonotype was observed at least ten times. The rearrangement uses TRBV28 and TRBJ2-7; D might be TRBD2 (5 bases). The germline CDR1 and CDR2 sequences are MDHEN and SYDVKM. Trimming shortened V by 6 bases and J by 0 bases, and 15 bases separated the two germline ends. The CDR3 length is 15 residues. CDR3 coding DNA: TGTGCCAGCAGAAAGCGGACTGGAACCTCCTACGAGCAGTACTTC. Translation: CASRKRTGTSYEQYF.

The table lists this clonotype with many counts. The chain employs TRBV20-1 and TRBJ2-7; 10 nucleotides line up with TRBD1. Germline V gives CDR1 DFQATT, CDR2 SNEGSKA (reference sequence). This CDR3 comprises 12 residues. Unmatched junction bases numbered 5, after V lost 7 bases and J lost 5 bases. CDR3 bases: TGCAGTGGCGGACAGGGGGTGGACGAGCAGTACTTC. It is translated as CSGGQGVDEQYF.

This clonotype was recorded at least ten times. CDR3 DNA sequence: TGCAGTGTTCCCTTTAACTATGGCTACACCTTC. As protein: CSVPFNYGYTF. This rearrangement joins TRBV20-1 to TRBJ1-2; D unclear. This CDR3 spans 11 amino acids. The V gene's germline CDR1 is DFQATT and CDR2 SNEGSKA (reference sequence). Between the trimmed V and J ends, which lost 7 bases and 1 base, there was a span of 7 bases.

The J gene is TRBJ2-5, the V gene TRBV7-2; D not resolved. With 5 bases removed from V and 5 bases from J, the gap between germline ends came to 18 bases. CDR3 length: 15 residues. Germline-derived CDR1 and CDR2 are SGHTA and FQGNSA. The CDR3: CASSLTSTRWETQYF. In DNA form, the CDR3 reads TGTGCCAGCAGCCTCACCTCGACCCGCTGGGAGACCCAGTACTTC.

The J gene is TRBJ2-1, the V gene TRBV7-2; 9 bases are a match to TRBD2. CDR1 SGHTA and CDR2 FQGNSA come from the germline V gene. The CDR3 covers 15 residues. Trimming cost V 4 bases and J 6 bases; bases outside gene matches: 7. As DNA, the CDR3 is TGTGCCAGCAGCTGGGGTAGCGGGAGCGGCAATGAGCAGTTCTTC. Translating gives CASSWGSGSGNEQFF.

This clonotype showed up many times. This chain's CDR3 is CSARGTDTQYF. CDR3 DNA: TGCAGTGCTAGGGGCACAGATACGCAGTATTTT. The chain employs TRBV20-1 and TRBJ2-3; D call uncertain. Germline loops: CDR1 DFQATT, CDR2 SNEGSKA (reference sequence). CDR3 length: 11 amino acids. Trimming pared 3 bases from V and 1 base from J, leaving 2 bases between.

The DNA of the CDR3 is TGTGCCAGTAGTTTCCACACGAACACTGAAGCTTTCTTT. It translates to CASSFHTNTEAFF. The chain has TRBV19 and TRBJ1-1; D is uncertain. The CDR3 has 13 amino acids. The V gene lost 5 bases and the J gene lost 1 base, with 8 bases spanning the gap. From germline, CDR1 is LNHDA and CDR2 SQIVND (reference sequence).

This clonotype has at least ten counts. The CDR3 DNA sequence: TGTGCCAGCTCCGGCGGGGGTTACCAGGGCGGGGATGAGCAGTTCTTC. This translates into CASSGGGYQGGDEQFF. The V gene is TRBV11-2, the J gene TRBJ2-1, with 7 bases lining up with TRBD2. V dropped 8 bases and J dropped 8; count of bases not matched to a gene: 18. Germline V gene lookup returns CDR1 SGHAT and CDR2 FQNNGV. CDR3 length: 16 amino acids.

J is TRBJ2-7 and V is TRBV4-3; TRBD2 might be the D (5 bases). V was cut by 4 bases and J by 4 bases, with 11 bases left in between. The CDR3 consists of 13 residues. Germline V gene data show CDR1 as LGHNA and CDR2 as YSLEER. CDR3 residues: CASSPIRGYEQYF. The CDR3 nucleotides are TGCGCCAGCAGCCCCATCCGGGGTTACGAGCAGTACTTC.

This rearrangement joins TRBV6-1 to TRBJ2-1; 7 bases line up with TRBD2. V shed 5 bases and J 14 bases; nucleotides not matched to a gene: 18. Germline lookup yields CDR1 MNHNS and CDR2 SASEGT. The CDR3 consists of 15 residues. The CDR3 DNA sequence: TGTGCCAGCAGTCCCCTCGGGGAGGGCATTTTAACGGAGTTCTTC. Amino acids: CASSPLGEGILTEFF.

This clonotype is medium-sized within its sample. The chain carries TRBV4-3 and TRBJ2-5, with 9 positions matching TRBD1. J lost 4 bases, V lost 3 bases, and 9 bases had no gene match. Per germline, CDR1 LGHNA and CDR2 YSLEER. This CDR3 has 16 amino acids. CDR3 DNA sequence: TGCGCCAGCAGCCAGGCGGGGACAGGGATGGCAGAGACCCAGTACTTC. This translates into CASSQAGTGMAETQYF.

The V gene is TRBV7-2, the J gene TRBJ2-3; D remains ambiguous. From germline, CDR1 is SGHTA and CDR2 FQGNSA. CDR3 size: 16 residues. V lost 8 bases to trimming and J lost 0 bases, with 18 bases between them. The CDR3 loop is CASPLIQSASTDTQYF. The CDR3 DNA reads as TGTGCCAGCCCTCTAATTCAGAGTGCTAGCACAGATACGCAGTATTTT.

This clonotype has ten or more counts. The rearrangement links TRBV3-1 to TRBJ1-1; D gene uncertain. Germline CDR1 and CDR2: LGHDT and YNNKEL (reference sequence). The CDR3 is 16 residues long. The germline V and J ends were trimmed by 0 bases and 0 bases, with 11 bases remaining between them. This CDR3 is CASSQDIARMNTEAFF. The CDR3 DNA sequence: TGTGCCAGCAGCCAAGATATCGCCCGGATGAACACTGAAGCTTTCTTT.

The sample holds a few counts of this clonotype. This chain links TRBV2 with TRBJ2-7; D remains ambiguous. CDR1 and CDR2 (germline): SNHLY, FYNNEI. The CDR3 covers 13 residues. V shed 4 bases and J shed 3 bases, with 10 bases lying between them. The CDR3 is CASSGPGYYEQYF. CDR3 DNA sequence: TGTGCCAGCAGTGGGCCCGGCTACTACGAGCAGTACTTC.